Reported below is one TCR beta chain. This entry is derived from a study of blood T cell repertoires in COVID-19. There are 12 residues in the CDR3. Germline CDR1 and CDR2: GTSNPN and SVGIG (reference sequence). TCRdb's table, derived via immunoSEQ multiplex PCR, lists solely in-frame clones and lacks some. The sample holds approximately 300,000 clones; approximately 85% are singletons and the top ten take about 1.7%. The specimen was peripheral blood. The sequence derives from a woman aged 45-59 years with acute or convalescent COVID-19. The rearrangement links TRBV30 to TRBJ2-7; TRBD2 agrees at 10 bases. CDR3 loop: CSAGLAGDEQYF. As DNA, the CDR3 is TGTTCCGCGGGGCTAGCGGGAGACGAGCAGTACTTC.